Listed below are T cell receptor beta chains from one sample, sequenced in a study of human T cells and chemical hapten exposure. TCRdb called the RACE reads again in MiXCR, with one record for every CDR3 protein. Of tens of thousands of distinct CDR3 sequences listed, 9.5% to 15% are singletons. The sample here was whole blood, taken in connection with sensitization to the hapten diphenylcyclopropenone (DPC). The receptors stem from a woman younger than 45 with alopecia areata. Some clones in this sample may be carry-over from other donors' samples. Each CDR3 is given with its conserved first and last residue. D genes are given only for firm matches. Clone size is given for some rows only: seen once, a few or many times, or a class if the clone is expanded.

j_call cdr3_length clone_size v_call d_call cdr3_nt cdr3_aa
TRBJ2-1 14 medium-sized TRBV7-9 NA TGTGCCAGCAGCTTAATAGACAGTTGGGGTGAGCAGTTCTTC CASSLIDSWGEQFF
TRBJ2-5 11 NA TRBV28 NA TGTGCCAGCAGTTTCCTGGCAACCCAGTACTTC CASSFLATQYF
TRBJ1-1 14 few TRBV5-1 NA TGCGCCAGCAGCTTGGTGGGGCCGGACACTGAAGCTTTCTTT CASSLVGPDTEAFF
TRBJ1-5 15 NA TRBV27 NA TGTGCCAGCAGTTCCGGCAGGGGCATACGACAGCCCCAGCATTTT CASSSGRGIRQPQHF
TRBJ1-6 14 few TRBV6-1 NA TGTGCCAGCAGTGAAGCAGGGGTCAATTCACCCCTCCACTTT CASSEAGVNSPLHF
TRBJ2-3 13 many TRBV5-6 NA TGTGCCAGCACGCGACAGGTCACAGATACGCAGTATTTT CASTRQVTDTQYF
TRBJ2-2 16 few TRBV4-3 NA TGCGCCAGCAGCCAATACCTTACCAGCTCCACCGGGGAGCTGTTTTTT CASSQYLTSSTGELFF
TRBJ2-7 17 few TRBV4-1 TRBD2 TGCGCCAGCAGCCAGGGCCTAACCGGGACTATATCCTACGAGCAGTACTTC CASSQGLTGTISYEQYF
TRBJ1-1 12 NA TRBV29-1 NA TGCAGCGTTGGACAGTTGAACACTGAAGCTTTCTTT CSVGQLNTEAFF
TRBJ1-6 13 few TRBV27 TRBD1 TGTGCCAGCACCCTCGACAGGGGTTCACCCCTCCACTTT CASTLDRGSPLHF
TRBJ2-3 14 few TRBV29-1 NA TGCAGCGTTTCCGGGACACCAAGCACAGATACGCAGTATTTT CSVSGTPSTDTQYF
TRBJ1-2 15 NA TRBV29-1 NA TGCAGCGTTGAAGATCAATGGGTAAATCAGGATGGCTACACCTTC CSVEDQWVNQDGYTF
TRBJ2-2 13 NA TRBV11-3 NA TGTGCCAGCAGCAGGGACACTACCGGGGAGCTGTTTTTT CASSRDTTGELFF
TRBJ1-1 14 few TRBV9 TRBD1 TGTGCCAGCAGCGAAACAGGGGGCGTCACTGAAGCTTTCTTT CASSETGGVTEAFF
TRBJ1-2 14 medium-sized TRBV7-2 NA TGTGCCAGCAGTCCGGGCAGGTCCCCTGTGGGCTACACCTTC CASSPGRSPVGYTF
TRBJ1-1 15 many TRBV24-1 NA TGTGCCACCAGAAAGGGGAATGCCATGAACACTGAAGCTTTCTTT CATRKGNAMNTEAFF
TRBJ1-2 12 NA TRBV29-1 TRBD1 TGCAGCTTTTCCGGGACAGGGTATGGCTACACCTTC CSFSGTGYGYTF
TRBJ2-7 14 many TRBV21-1 NA TGTGCCAGCAGCCGACAGGGGAGCTCCTACGAGCAGTACTTC CASSRQGSSYEQYF
TRBJ2-6 15 many TRBV7-3 NA TGTGCCAGCAGCTTTAAAGGCCCTGGGGCCAACGTCCTGACTTTC CASSFKGPGANVLTF
TRBJ1-3 13 NA TRBV18 NA TGTGCCAGCTCAGGAGATCTGGGAAACACCATATATTTT CASSGDLGNTIYF
TRBJ2-1 17 many TRBV27 TRBD1 TGTGCCAGCAGTTTACAGGACAGGGGGGGTCCAGTGGGTGAGCAGTTCTTC CASSLQDRGGPVGEQFF
TRBJ1-2 18 few TRBV7-2 TRBD1 TGTGCCAGCAGCATTGCCATTCCTTCAGGGACAGGGACATATGGCTACACCTTC CASSIAIPSGTGTYGYTF
TRBJ1-2 15 NA TRBV20-1 TRBD1 TGCAGTGCTAGACGGGAAACAGGGGGCAGCTATGGCTACACCTTC CSARRETGGSYGYTF
TRBJ2-7 13 many TRBV6-2/TRBV6-3 TRBD2 TGTGCCAGCAGTTGGACTAGCGGCTACGAGCAGTACTTC CASSWTSGYEQYF
TRBJ1-6 17 many TRBV3-1 NA TGTGCCAGCAGCCAAGGCTTTCCCGGTATATCCGGGTCACCCCTCCACTTT CASSQGFPGISGSPLHF
TRBJ2-5 11 NA TRBV29-1 NA TGCAGCGCCCGCCAACAAGAGACCCAGTACTTC CSARQQETQYF
TRBJ2-3 13 many TRBV19 TRBD2 TGTGCCAGTAGTCTAGCGGAGGGAGATACGCAGTATTTT CASSLAEGDTQYF
TRBJ2-1 19 NA TRBV6-2/TRBV6-3 TRBD2 TGTGCCAGCAGTCTACAAATCCTACTGACTAGCGGGAGTAGGCATGAGCAGTTCTTC CASSLQILLTSGSRHEQFF
TRBJ2-1 13 many TRBV5-1 NA TGCGCCAGCTCCTTCGGGCAGCCCAATGAGCAGTTCTTC CASSFGQPNEQFF
TRBJ2-5 16 NA TRBV13 TRBD1 TGTGCCAGCAGCCCAGGGACAGGGGAGGTTGCAGAGACCCAGTACTTC CASSPGTGEVAETQYF